This T cell receptor beta chain was recovered during a study of blood T cell repertoires in COVID-19. V was trimmed by 4 bases and J by 4 bases, leaving 11 bases between them. CDR1 and CDR2 from the germline V gene are MNHEY and SMNVEV (reference sequence). The CDR3 is 13 amino acids. Individuals aged about 18 to 90 years were recruited from roughly 23 US areas. This table comes from immunoSEQ multiplex PCR, and its TCRdb copy is limited to in-frame clones, with some not included. The sample shows 220,000 or so clones, 65% to 85% of them seen only once. The sequencing input was PBMCs or T cells enriched from blood (not recorded which). The chain joins TRBV27 to TRBJ2-7, with D maybe TRBD2 (5 bases). The receptor comes from a woman in her forties who had recovered from COVID-19. CDR3 coding DNA: TGTGCCAGCAGTTCAGAATCGGGGTACGAGCAGTACTTC. It is translated as CASSSESGYEQYF.